A single sample gave rise to the 8 T cell receptor beta chains below, sequenced in a study of OX40 agonist ivuxolimab in advanced cancers. Assay used: immunoSEQ multiplex PCR; TCRdb lists only in-frame clones, some missing. The table records more than 50,000 clones, around 88% of them present only once. Sequenced here: CD4+ or CD8+ T cells sorted from blood, sampled in a trial of the OX40 agonist ivuxolimab. The receptors shown here come from an adult with an advanced solid tumor such as melanoma, head and neck, liver or kidney cancer.

The chain combines TRBV6-6 with TRBJ1-2; D gene ambiguous. Germline loops: CDR1 MNHNY, CDR2 SVGAGI (reference sequence). Trimming shortened V by 0 bases and J by 4 bases, and 6 bases separated the two germline ends. The CDR3 is 13 amino acids. The CDR3 DNA reads TGTGCCAGCAGTTACTCCCACAGCTATGGCTACACCTTC. Protein: CASSYSHSYGYTF.

The chain recombines TRBV9 with TRBJ2-1; TRBD2 aligns across 8 bases. The CDR3 consists of 15 residues. Losses at the gene ends were 0 bases for V and 6 bases for J; bases not matched to a gene: 5. Germline V gene sequence: CDR1 SGDLS, CDR2 YYNGEE. The CDR3 bases are TGTGCCAGCAGCGTAGGGCGGGGGGCCTCCAATGAGCAGTTCTTC. Amino acids: CASSVGRGASNEQFF.

The chain combines TRBV30 with TRBJ2-7; D tentatively reads TRBD1 or TRBD2 (5 bases each). Trimming stripped 5 bases from V and 3 bases from J, with 8 bases between. The CDR3 is made up of 11 amino acids. Germline CDR1 is GTSNPN and CDR2 is SVGIG (reference sequence). The DNA of the CDR3 is TGTGCCTGGGGGACCCGCTACGAGCAGTACTTC. Amino acids: CAWGTRYEQYF. The full variable domain, with the rest looked up from reference TRBV30 and TRBJ2-7, is SQTIHQWPATLVQPVGSPLSLECTVEGTSNPNLYWYRQAAGRGLQLLFYSVGIGQISSEVPQNLSASRPQDRQFILSSKKLLLSDSGFYLCAWGTRYEQYFGPGTRLTVT.

The chain links TRBV5-1 to TRBJ2-5, with D unclear. Germline CDR1 is SGHRS and CDR2 is YFSETQ. CDR3 size: 14 residues. Trimming stripped 0 bases from V and 3 bases from J, with 9 bases between. The chain's CDR3 is CASSLGRPEETQYF. Written as DNA, the CDR3 is TGCGCCAGCAGCTTGGGTAGGCCCGAAGAGACCCAGTACTTC.

V gene TRBV27 combines with J gene TRBJ2-2; D gene unclear. The V end was cut by 6 bases, the J end by 2 bases, with 7 bases between. The length of the CDR3 is 13 residues. The germline CDR1 and CDR2 sequences are MNHEY and SMNVEV (reference sequence). CDR3: CASSDFNTGELFF. The DNA for the CDR3 is TGTGCCAGCAGCGACTTTAACACCGGGGAGCTGTTTTTT.

A few counts support this clone. The J gene is TRBJ2-1, the V gene TRBV4-1; tentatively, D is TRBD1 (5 bases). The V gene lost 5 bases and the J gene lost 4 bases, with 18 bases spanning the gap. Germline CDR1 is MGHRA and CDR2 is YSYEKL. This CDR3 region has 16 residues. The CDR3 loop is CASSKLQGKGYNEQFF. CDR3 coding DNA: TGCGCCAGCAGCAAGCTCCAGGGAAAGGGGTACAATGAGCAGTTCTTC.

The chain employs TRBV7-2 and TRBJ2-7; TRBD2 aligns across 10 bases. Germline V gene lookup returns CDR1 SGHTA and CDR2 FQGNSA. This CDR3 has 16 residues. The J segment lost 3 bases and the V segment lost 5 bases, leaving 10 bases of the junction unmatched. As DNA, the CDR3 is TGTGCCAGCAGCCAGCGGGGGGGCCCAAACCTCTACGAGCAGTACTTC. It is translated as CASSQRGGPNLYEQYF.

The table lists this clone with a count of one. This chain joins TRBV7-3 and TRBJ2-2; tentatively, D is TRBD1 or TRBD2 (5 bases each). Germline V lookup: CDR1 SGHTA, CDR2 FQGTGA. This CDR3 is 16 amino acids long. The germline V and J ends were trimmed by 4 bases and 6 bases, with 18 bases remaining between them. CDR3 protein: CASSSGTSTGPGELFF. DNA of the CDR3: TGTGCCAGCAGCTCGGGAACCTCAACGGGACCCGGGGAGCTGTTTTTT. Full variable domain (remainder filled in from reference TRBV7-3 and TRBJ2-2): GAGVSQTPSNKVTEKGKYVELRCDPISGHTALYWYRQSLGQGPEFLIYFQGTGAADDSGLPNDRFFAVRPEGSVSTLKIQRTERGDSAVYLCASSSGTSTGPGELFFGEGSRLTVL.